The 7 T cell receptor beta chains below come from one sample, sequenced in a study of shared clonotypes between healthy human individuals. CD45RO negativity and positive selection for CCR7 defined naive CD8 cells, a population that excluded terminally differentiated effector memory CD45RA+ cells. Sequencing was performed with immunoSEQ multiplex PCR; in TCRdb, only in-frame clones are kept and a portion is missing. Here the sample spans about 2.1 million clones, about 93% being singletons. The sequenced sample was naive CD8+ T cells from PBMCs. Receptor source: a man between 18 and 35 years old in good health. Some clones in this sample may be carry-over from other donors' samples.

J is TRBJ1-2 and V is TRBV28, with D possibly matching TRBD1 (5 bases). Germline CDR1 is MDHEN and CDR2 is SYDVKM. This CDR3 is 14 amino acids long. Deletions cut 5 bases from V and 5 bases from J, with 15 bases between. The CDR3 reads CASSPRADTYGYTF. The CDR3 bases are TGTGCCAGCAGTCCCCGGGCGGACACTTATGGCTACACCTTC.

V gene TRBV11-2 combines with J gene TRBJ2-7, with D unresolved. The CDR3 is 13 amino acids. Germline-derived CDR1 and CDR2 are SGHAT and FQNNGV. Trimming removed 5 bases at V and 8 bases at J, with 16 bases between. This CDR3 is CASSPAGSTKQYF. The CDR3 coding sequence is TGTGCCAGCAGCCCCGCCGGGTCCACCAAGCAGTACTTC.

The chain employs TRBV14 and TRBJ1-1; D possibly corresponds to TRBD1 (5 bases). Trimming removed 0 bases from V and 5 bases from J, with 16 bases in between. CDR3 size: 16 residues. Germline assignment: CDR1 SGHDN and CDR2 FVKESK. The chain's CDR3 is CASSQDVLPGGTEAFF. DNA of the CDR3: TGTGCCAGCAGCCAAGATGTCCTGCCGGGGGGAACTGAAGCTTTCTTT.

The V and J genes are TRBV4-3 and TRBJ2-7, with 9 bases that match TRBD2. The V and J ends lost 3 bases and 2 bases, in that order; junction bases with no gene match: 2. The CDR3 covers 14 residues. Germline lookup yields CDR1 LGHNA and CDR2 YSLEER. The DNA of the CDR3 is TGCGCCAGCAGCCAGGGCGGGAGGGCCTACGAGCAGTACTTC. It specifies CASSQGGRAYEQYF.

The chain couples TRBV7-2 to TRBJ2-7, with D possibly matching TRBD1 (6 bases). This CDR3 region has 15 residues. Germline loops: CDR1 SGHTA, CDR2 FQGNSA. The ends were cut back, 2 bases at V and 0 bases at J, with 11 bases in the middle. Written as DNA, the CDR3 is TGTGCCAGCAGCTTATCAGGGGCTAGCTCCTACGAGCAGTACTTC. This codes for CASSLSGASSYEQYF.

The gene calls are TRBV6-1 and TRBJ2-3; TRBD2 agrees at 8 bases. Germline V lookup: CDR1 MNHNS, CDR2 SASEGT. This CDR3 spans 15 amino acids. V lost 2 bases and J lost 0; bases outside the gene matches: 1. The CDR3 DNA reads as TGTGCCAGCAGTGAACAGCGGGGGAGCACAGATACGCAGTATTTT. Translated: CASSEQRGSTDTQYF.

The chain uses TRBV19 and TRBJ2-7, with 7 nucleotides matching TRBD1. V dropped 8 bases and J dropped 6; count of bases not matched to a gene: 13. CDR1 is LNHDA, CDR2 SQIVND, per germline (reference sequence). This CDR3 contains 14 residues. CDR3 DNA sequence: TGTGCCAGTGCTGAGACAGGGACGGGGTCCGAGCAGTACTTC. It encodes CASAETGTGSEQYF. The full variable domain, its missing parts supplied by reference TRBV19 and TRBJ2-7, is DGGITQSPKYLFRKEGQNVTLSCEQNLNHDAMYWYRQDPGQGLRLIYYSQIVNDFQKGDIAEGYSVSREKKESFPLTVTSAQKNPTAFYLCASAETGTGSEQYFGPGTRLTVT.